The sequence of this T cell receptor (beta chain) was determined in a study of CXCR3-negative and CXCR3-positive naive CD8 T cells. Study conclusions and caveats: Hydrophobicity was higher for TRB CDR3s found in CXCR3-positive naive cells than in CXCR3-negative naive cells. For memory CD8+ cells diversity was much lower, but both naive subsets had comparably high diversity.

UMI-labeled 5' RACE yielded the TRB cDNA libraries. TCRdb reprocessed the 5' RACE reads and keeps a single row for each CDR3 protein, giving no DNA. The sample's table shows over 100,000 distinct CDR3 sequences. On this clonotype itself: Its antigen is unknown.

Triplicate sorting captured 300,000 to 350,000 cells each from every CD8+ T cell subset. Naivety in CD8+ T cells corresponded to a CD45RO-CCR7+CD27+CD95- phenotype. The CDR3 totals 17 residues. The V gene's germline CDR1 is SGHDN and CDR2 FVKESK. The source material was naive CXCR3+ CD8+ T cells from blood. Indicated subset: CD45RO-CCR7+CD27+CD95- naive CD8+ T cells expressing CXCR3 (TNR3+). The chain combines TRBV14 with TRBJ2-5. The receptor comes from a human donor in good health. Some clones in this sample may be carry-over from other donors' samples. The CDR3 sequence: CASSPDLHPAQGGTQYF.